This T cell receptor beta chain was found in a study of human T cells and chemical hapten exposure. This CDR3 is 13 amino acids long. V dropped 3 bases and J dropped 2 bases, with 7 bases sitting between them. Germline V gives CDR1 LGHDT, CDR2 YNNKEL (reference sequence). Study results and limitations: Expanded TCRs were compared with controls, and the expanded TCRs formed significantly more large CDR3 similarity clusters.

Time point specified: pre-sensitization, week 0. Treatment reported: therapeutic diphenylcyclopropenone sensitization with weekly scalp DPC. Blood was collected ahead of every patch test applied. For this clonotype: Its antigen remains unknown.

As handled by the study authors: With a range of roughly 20,000 to 690,600, the median per sample was around 97,000 TCRs. In TCRdb, the RACE reads were re-called with MiXCR into one record per CDR3 protein. The V and J calls come from TCRdb's annotation, not from the publication. The data hold roughly 90,000 distinct CDR3 sequences, with around 9.6% observed a single time. This clonotype was obtained from a woman aged 40 to 49 with alopecia areata. Some clones in this sample may be carry-over from other donors' samples. The chain has TRBV3-1 and TRBJ1-2; D gene unclear. Sequences were derived from whole blood, sampled in connection with sensitization to the hapten diphenylcyclopropenone (DPC). Written as DNA, the CDR3 is TGTGCCAGCAGCCAGTTTTGGAACTATGGCTACACCTTC. Residues: CASSQFWNYGYTF.